This TCR beta chain was captured by sequencing in a study of technical replicates of blood from four donors. Per the germline V gene, CDR1 is SGHTA and CDR2 is FQGTGA. This CDR3 has 15 residues. The J segment lost 7 bases and the V segment lost 5 bases, leaving 9 bases of the junction unmatched. Sequencing used immunoSEQ multiplex PCR; TCRdb keeps in-frame clones, though not all of them. The sample consists of about 14,000 clones, roughly 80% of them appearing once. The chain carries TRBV7-3 and TRBJ2-1; 9 bases are a match to TRBD2. Sequenced material: PBMCs. This clonotype was sampled from a human donor in good health. The CDR3 bases are TGTGCCAGCAGCCGAATAGCGGGAGTTAAGAATGAGCAGTTCTTC. Amino acid sequence: CASSRIAGVKNEQFF.